This T cell receptor beta chain was profiled in a study of T cell changes during pregnancy in multiple sclerosis. Assay used: immunoSEQ multiplex PCR; TCRdb lists only in-frame clones, some missing. The top ten clones hold 1.5% to 2% of a sample with about 67,000 clones, around nine tenths of them seen once. The CDR3 is 15 amino acids. Trimming pared 0 bases from V and 2 bases from J, leaving 9 bases between. Germline V gene sequence: CDR1 LGHNA, CDR2 YNFKEQ. The receptor was isolated from a female donor in good health, enrolled as a control in a pregnancy study. The source material was peripheral blood, sampled in the first trimester of pregnancy. The V gene is TRBV4-2, the J gene TRBJ2-3; a weak D match, TRBD1 (5 bases). The chain's CDR3 is CASSQDLDNTDTQYF. For the CDR3, the DNA is TGTGCCAGCAGCCAAGATCTGGACAACACAGATACGCAGTATTTT.